The rows below give T cell receptor beta chains drawn from one sample of a study of T cell repertoires and Cas9 in healthy adults. Method: immunoSEQ multiplex PCR; TCRdb's copy keeps in-frame clones and lacks some. The repertoire has 15,000 or so clones, around 90% of them found once; the top ten carry 2% to 2.5%. Input material: Tregs (CD4+, CD25+, CD127-, CD137-, CD154-) from PBMCs; culture status not recorded. All receptors derive from a human donor in good health. Both conserved end residues are part of each CDR3. D genes are given only for firm matches. Clone size is stated in some rows and not others, as once, few, many or a class when expanded.

clone_size j_call d_call v_call cdr3_nt cdr3_aa
once TRBJ1-6 . TRBV6-5 TGTGCCAGCAGTTCTCCTCAGGGTTCGGGGAATTCACCCCTCCACTTT CASSSPQGSGNSPLHF
. TRBJ1-6 . TRBV7-9 TGTGCCAGCAGCTTAGCGGAAGGAATAAATTCACCCCTCCACTTT CASSLAEGINSPLHF
. TRBJ1-1 . TRBV2 TGTGCCCCTAGGGGGAACACTGAAGCTTTCTTT CAPRGNTEAFF
. TRBJ1-1 TRBD1 TRBV5-1 TGCGCCAGCAGCTCCAGGGGGACCGGGAACACTGAAGCTTTCTTT CASSSRGTGNTEAFF
. TRBJ2-4 TRBD2 TRBV6-1 TGTGCCAGCACCACAAGCGGGGTGGGGAACATTCAGTACTTC CASTTSGVGNIQYF
. TRBJ1-3 TRBD1 TRBV7-3 TGTGCCAGCAGCTTAAGCGACAGGGTGGGTGGAAACACCATATATTTT CASSLSDRVGGNTIYF
. TRBJ2-2 TRBD1 TRBV19 TGTGCCAGTAGTATCGGGGACAGCGCGAACACCGGGGAGCTGTTTTTT CASSIGDSANTGELFF
. TRBJ1-2 TRBD1 TRBV19 TGTGCCAGTAGTATAACGACAGGGGGGACTGGCTACACCTTC CASSITTGGTGYTF
. TRBJ2-5 . TRBV6-1 TGTGCCAGCAGTGAGACAGGCCTCAATGTGGAGACCCAGTACTTC CASSETGLNVETQYF
. TRBJ2-1 . TRBV2 TGTGCCAGCAGCGGACAGTGGCTTGTTCGGGATGAGCAGTTCTTC CASSGQWLVRDEQFF
. TRBJ1-2 TRBD1 TRBV6-6 TGTGCCAGCAGGAGACAGGGAGAAAGTGGCTACACCTTC CASRRQGESGYTF
. TRBJ1-5 TRBD1 TRBV19 TGTGCCAGTAGTGCCGGGACAGGGCTTAGCAATCAGCCCCAGCATTTT CASSAGTGLSNQPQHF
. TRBJ1-3 . TRBV18 TGTGCCAGCTCACCACAAACAGGCTCTGGAAACACCATATATTTT CASSPQTGSGNTIYF
. TRBJ1-4 . TRBV5-4 TGTGCCAGCAGCTTGGATGGGGTTGAAAAACTGTTTTTT CASSLDGVEKLFF
. TRBJ2-1 TRBD2 TRBV6-5 TGTGCCAGCAGTCAAACTAGCGGGGCTTACAATGAGCAGTTCTTC CASSQTSGAYNEQFF
. TRBJ2-3 TRBD2 TRBV5-1 TGCGCCAGCAGCACGGGACTAGCGGGCGTCACAGATACGCAGTATTTT CASSTGLAGVTDTQYF
. TRBJ2-1 . TRBV15 TGTGCCACCAGCAGGGGGGGGACAGGCTTCTACAATGAGCAGTTCTTC CATSRGGTGFYNEQFF
. TRBJ1-2 . TRBV6-4 TGTGCCAGCAGGAGGTCCAAGGACGGCTACACCTTC CASRRSKDGYTF
once TRBJ2-1 . TRBV2 TGTGCCAGCAGGAACAGGGTATACTACAATGAGCAGTTCTTC CASRNRVYYNEQFF
. TRBJ2-7 . TRBV5-1 TGCGCCAGCAGCGTCGGGACCCAGATCTCCGAGCAGTACTTC CASSVGTQISEQYF